The 8 T cell receptor beta chains given below trace back to one sample, sequenced in a study of OX40 agonist ivuxolimab in advanced cancers. The data were produced by immunoSEQ multiplex PCR, yet TCRdb's version contains in-frame clones alone and is incomplete. The repertoire holds around 88,000 clones, with about 90% as singletons. Here the sequenced sample was CD4+ or CD8+ T cells sorted from blood, taken in a trial of the OX40 agonist ivuxolimab. These receptors were collected from an adult with an advanced solid tumor such as melanoma, head and neck, liver or kidney cancer.

The V gene is TRBV7-9, the J gene TRBJ1-1; D is perhaps TRBD1 (6 bases). Trimming cost V 0 bases and J 5 bases, with 13 bases left between them. The CDR3 spans 15 residues. Germline values: CDR1 SEHNR, CDR2 FQNEAQ (reference sequence). The CDR3 DNA is TGTGCCAGCAGCTTAGCGCCACAGGGAGGTACTGAAGCTTTCTTT. Translated: CASSLAPQGGTEAFF.

The chain couples TRBV27 to TRBJ2-3; unclear D gene. V lost 1 base and J lost 0, with 8 bases in between. The germline V gene encodes CDR1 MNHEY and CDR2 SMNVEV (reference sequence). The CDR3 length is 15 residues. CDR3 in amino acids: CASSLYPTSTDTQYF. The CDR3, as DNA: TGTGCCAGCAGTTTATATCCCACGAGCACAGATACGCAGTATTTT.

The chain has TRBV6-5 and TRBJ2-7, with 9 bases identical to TRBD2. CDR3 length equals 14 residues. The germline V gene encodes CDR1 MNHEY and CDR2 SVGAGI. Losses at the gene ends were 6 bases for V and 5 bases for J; bases not matched to a gene: 8. CDR3 sequence: CASRIAGVRDEQYF. The DNA of the CDR3 is TGTGCCAGCAGGATAGCGGGAGTCCGAGACGAGCAGTACTTC.

The V gene is TRBV6-5, the J gene TRBJ1-2; perhaps TRBD1 as D (6 bases). Trimming pared 0 bases from V and 4 bases from J, leaving 9 bases between. The CDR3 contains 14 residues. CDR1 MNHEY and CDR2 SVGAGI come from the germline V gene. For the CDR3, the DNA is TGTGCCAGCAGTTACTCGGCAGGGGCCTATGGCTACACCTTC. As protein: CASSYSAGAYGYTF.

The V and J genes are TRBV7-6 and TRBJ1-1; 7 positions agree with TRBD1. This CDR3 is built from 15 residues. Germline loops: CDR1 SGHVS, CDR2 FNYEAQ. Germline trimming cut 0 bases from V and 5 bases from J; bases unmatched to any gene: 6. CDR3 bases: TGTGCCAGCAGCTTAGCCAACAGGGGTGGAACTGAAGCTTTCTTT. This gives the protein CASSLANRGGTEAFF.

This chain uses TRBV5-6 with TRBJ2-3, with no clear D. Germline CDR1 is SGHDT and CDR2 is YYEEEE. Trimming cost V 0 bases and J 8 bases, with 19 bases left between them. There are 16 residues in the CDR3. DNA of the CDR3: TGTGCCAGCAGCTTGGAGGTCGGTATCGGCGTTGGTACGCAGTATTTT. Protein product: CASSLEVGIGVGTQYF.

The CDR3 is CASSVDEAGGAQQYF. CDR3 DNA sequence: TGTGCCAGCAGCGTCGACGAGGCAGGGGGCGCACAGCAGTACTTC. This rearrangement joins TRBV9 to TRBJ2-7; 8 bases are shared with TRBD1. The V gene end was trimmed by 2 bases and the J gene end by 8 bases; junction bases not matched to a gene: 12. The germline gives CDR1 SGDLS, CDR2 YYNGEE. The length of the CDR3 is 15 residues.

The gene calls are TRBV6-5 and TRBJ2-2; D uncertain. V was trimmed by 5 bases and J by 5 bases, leaving 12 bases between them. Germline CDR1 is MNHEY and CDR2 is SVGAGI. The CDR3 loop spans 14 amino acids. In DNA, the CDR3 is TGTGCCAGCAGTGAAAGAGAAGCAACCGGGGAGCTGTTTTTT. Its protein product is CASSEREATGELFF.